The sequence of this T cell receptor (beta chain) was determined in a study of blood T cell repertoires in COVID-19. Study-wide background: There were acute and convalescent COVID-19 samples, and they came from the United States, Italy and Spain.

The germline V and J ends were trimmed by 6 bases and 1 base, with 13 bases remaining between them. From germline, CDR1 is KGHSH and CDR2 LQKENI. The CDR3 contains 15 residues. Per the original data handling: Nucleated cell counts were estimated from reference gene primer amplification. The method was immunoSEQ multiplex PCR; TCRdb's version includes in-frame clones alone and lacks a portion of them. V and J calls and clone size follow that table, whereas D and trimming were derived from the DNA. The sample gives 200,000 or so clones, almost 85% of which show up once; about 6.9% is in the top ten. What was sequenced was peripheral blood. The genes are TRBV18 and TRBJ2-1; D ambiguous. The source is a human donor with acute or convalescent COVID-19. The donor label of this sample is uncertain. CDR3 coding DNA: TGTGCCAGCTCGGTTCTCGCGCCATCCTACAATGAGCAGTTCTTC. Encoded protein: CASSVLAPSYNEQFF.